Listed below are T cell receptor beta chains from one sample, sequenced in a study of cytomegalovirus exposure and HLA in healthy donors. Some clones are missing from TCRdb's copy, which holds only in-frame ones; the method was immunoSEQ multiplex PCR. The profile shows about 190,000 clones, 80% to 90% of them singletons. The sample consisted of PBMCs. Receptors were obtained from a woman under 40 in good health and CMV-seronegative. Each CDR3 is given with its conserved first and last residue. D genes are given only for firm matches. A clone size is listed for some rows: how often the clone was seen (once, few, many), or a class if it is expanded.

cdr3_length d_call j_call clone_size v_call cdr3_nt cdr3_aa
12 NA TRBJ2-5 NA TRBV11-1 TGTGCCAGCAGCACAAGTCAAGAGACCCAGTACTTC CASSTSQETQYF
13 TRBD1 TRBJ1-2 NA TRBV6-6 TGTGCCAGCAGTTCCAGGGACAGCGGAGGCTACACCTTC CASSSRDSGGYTF
14 NA TRBJ2-3 NA TRBV5-4 TGTGCCAGCAGCCCCCCGACTAACACAGATACGCAGTATTTT CASSPPTNTDTQYF
15 TRBD2 TRBJ2-3 NA TRBV2 TGTGCCAGCAGTGATTTTCAAGCGGGAGGAGATACGCAGTATTTT CASSDFQAGGDTQYF
17 TRBD2 TRBJ2-7 NA TRBV5-6 TGTGCCAGCAGCCCCCGGAGCGGGAGTTTGAGCGCCTACGAGCAGTACTTC CASSPRSGSLSAYEQYF
15 NA TRBJ1-2 NA TRBV5-1 TGCGCCAGCAGCCCGTTGACAGGAACCAACTATGGCTACACCTTC CASSPLTGTNYGYTF
16 TRBD2 TRBJ2-7 NA TRBV6-1 TGTGCCAGCAGTGACAGCGGGAGGGCCAGGTCCTACGAGCAGTACTTC CASSDSGRARSYEQYF
15 TRBD2 TRBJ2-1 NA TRBV2 TGTGCCAGTAAGCGGGGCCTAGCGGGTCAAAATGAGCAGTTCTTC CASKRGLAGQNEQFF
19 TRBD2 TRBJ2-1 NA TRBV4-2 TGTGCCAGCAGCCAAGATCTGCTAGCGGGAACCCTCTCCTACAATGAGCAGTTCTTC CASSQDLLAGTLSYNEQFF
12 TRBD1 TRBJ2-7 few TRBV2 TGTGCCAGCAGGGACAGGGGCCACGAGCAGTACTTC CASRDRGHEQYF
13 NA TRBJ1-2 NA TRBV5-8 TGTGCCAGCAGCTTGGCCGGGGTGGGCGGCTACACCTTC CASSLAGVGGYTF
16 NA TRBJ2-1 NA TRBV4-1 TGCGCCAGCAGCCCTCGATCTGCAACAAACTACAATGAGCAGTTCTTC CASSPRSATNYNEQFF
14 NA TRBJ2-5 NA TRBV6-6 TGTGCCAGCAACTTGGGACTCCTTCAAGAGACCCAGTACTTC CASNLGLLQETQYF
15 NA TRBJ2-1 NA TRBV10-1 TGCGCCAGCAGTGAAGGCGGGGTCTCCTACAATGAGCAGTTCTTC CASSEGGVSYNEQFF
15 TRBD2 TRBJ2-7 once TRBV5-1 TGCGCCAGCAGCTTCCGACTAGCGGACTCCTACGAGCAGTACTTC CASSFRLADSYEQYF
15 TRBD1 TRBJ2-7 NA TRBV5-1 TGCGCCAGCAGCCCGGCTGGGGACAGGGCTTACGAGCAGTACTTC CASSPAGDRAYEQYF
15 TRBD2 TRBJ2-1 NA TRBV7-6 TGTGCCAGCAGCCCGTACCTCGGGACTAGAAATGAGCAGTTCTTC CASSPYLGTRNEQFF
15 TRBD2 TRBJ2-3 NA TRBV5-5 TGTGCCAGCAGCTTAAGGGACTATAGCACAGATACGCAGTATTTT CASSLRDYSTDTQYF
14 NA TRBJ2-1 NA TRBV11-3 TGTGCCAGCAGCTTACGGGGGTCCTACAATGAGCAGTTCTTC CASSLRGSYNEQFF
16 NA TRBJ1-6 once TRBV4-1 TGCGCCAGCAGCGCTCACATTTGGGGGGTAAATTCACCCCTCCACTTT CASSAHIWGVNSPLHF
13 NA TRBJ1-3 NA TRBV2 TGTGCCAGCAGTCAGGGGACGGGAAACACCATATATTTT CASSQGTGNTIYF
12 NA TRBJ1-2 NA TRBV2 TGTGCCAGCAGTGCAGTTAACTATGGCTACACCTTC CASSAVNYGYTF
14 TRBD1 TRBJ2-7 NA TRBV7-9 TGTGCCAGCAGCTTAGGTGACAGGGTCTACGAGCAGTACTTC CASSLGDRVYEQYF
16 TRBD1 TRBJ2-1 NA TRBV6-5 TGTGCCAGCAGTTACTCACTGACAGGGGGACTAAATGAGCAGTTCTTC CASSYSLTGGLNEQFF
14 NA TRBJ2-7 NA TRBV5-1 TGCGCCAGCAGCTTGGGACAGCTGTCTGGCGAGCAGTACTTC CASSLGQLSGEQYF
14 NA TRBJ2-3 NA TRBV7-6 TGTGCCAGCAGCTCGGACAGTTACACAGATACGCAGTATTTT CASSSDSYTDTQYF
15 NA TRBJ1-1 NA TRBV6-1 TGTGCCAGCAGTGAAGCGATGGGGGGGAACACTGAAGCTTTCTTT CASSEAMGGNTEAFF
15 TRBD2 TRBJ2-7 NA TRBV7-7 TGTGCTAGCAGCTTAGGGGCGGGGGGGGTTTACGAGCAGTACTTC CASSLGAGGVYEQYF
15 NA TRBJ1-4 NA TRBV2 TGTGCCAGCAGTGATGGCGGGAGGGGGGGTGAAAAACTGTTTTTT CASSDGGRGGEKLFF
12 TRBD2 TRBJ2-7 NA TRBV29-1 TGCAGCGTTGGGGGGGGGTGGGGCGAGCAGTACTTC CSVGGGWGEQYF
13 TRBD1 TRBJ2-3 NA TRBV2 TGTGCCAGCAGTGAAGAACGACAGGGGACGCAGTATTTT CASSEERQGTQYF
16 TRBD1 TRBJ1-2 NA TRBV28 TGTGCCAGCAGCCCCCCCCTCTGGCAGGGGGCGAGGGGCTACACCTTC CASSPPLWQGARGYTF
15 TRBD1 TRBJ2-7 NA TRBV11-2 TGTGCCAGCAGCTTTTCCGGGACAGGGCCGAACGAGCAGTACTTC CASSFSGTGPNEQYF
14 NA TRBJ1-2 NA TRBV7-9 TGTGCCAGCAGCTCCCCTAGGGGCCGGGATGGCTACACCTTC CASSSPRGRDGYTF
16 TRBD1 TRBJ2-7 NA TRBV7-6 TGTGCCAGCAGCCAAGGGACCGGGACAGGGCGCTACGAGCAGTACTTC CASSQGTGTGRYEQYF
15 TRBD1 TRBJ2-7 NA TRBV7-9 TGTGCCAGCAGCCCCGGACAGGGGGCTTCCTACGAGCAGTACTTC CASSPGQGASYEQYF
15 NA TRBJ2-7 NA TRBV13 TGTGCCAGCAGCTTCGGGGAAGGGTTGATCTACGAGCAGTACTTC CASSFGEGLIYEQYF
15 TRBD2 TRBJ2-1 NA TRBV9 TGTGCCAGCAGCGCCGGGACTAGCGGATCCAATGAGCAGTTCTTC CASSAGTSGSNEQFF
16 TRBD1 TRBJ1-5 NA TRBV6-6 TGTGCCAGCAGTAATAGACAGGGGGCAAGCAATCAGCCCCAGCATTTT CASSNRQGASNQPQHF
15 TRBD1 TRBJ2-7 NA TRBV7-3 TGTGCCAGCAGCTTAGGGCCGGGACAGAGCTACGAGCAGTACTTC CASSLGPGQSYEQYF
16 TRBD2 TRBJ2-4 NA TRBV13 TGTGCCAGCAGCTTAGGCCTAGCGGCGGCCACAAACATTCAGTACTTC CASSLGLAAATNIQYF
12 NA TRBJ2-7 NA TRBV19 TGTGCCAGCGGACACAACTCCTACGAGCAGTACTTC CASGHNSYEQYF
14 TRBD1 TRBJ1-2 NA TRBV2 TGTGCCAGCGACCGGGGACAGGCAGACTATGGCTACACCTTC CASDRGQADYGYTF
13 NA TRBJ1-1 NA TRBV21-1 TGTGCCAGCAGCAAAGCCAGGTGGACTGAAGCTTTCTTT CASSKARWTEAFF
13 NA TRBJ1-2 NA TRBV6-5 TGTGCCAGCAGCCAGGCCTCTAACTATGGCTACACCTTC CASSQASNYGYTF
15 NA TRBJ2-7 NA TRBV6-6 TGTGCCAGCAGTTACGTGGCAGGGGAATCCTACGAGCAGTACTTC CASSYVAGESYEQYF
17 NA TRBJ1-5 once TRBV15 TGTGCCACCAGCAGAGGGTATGGCGGGGGGGGCAATCAGCCCCAGCATTTT CATSRGYGGGGNQPQHF